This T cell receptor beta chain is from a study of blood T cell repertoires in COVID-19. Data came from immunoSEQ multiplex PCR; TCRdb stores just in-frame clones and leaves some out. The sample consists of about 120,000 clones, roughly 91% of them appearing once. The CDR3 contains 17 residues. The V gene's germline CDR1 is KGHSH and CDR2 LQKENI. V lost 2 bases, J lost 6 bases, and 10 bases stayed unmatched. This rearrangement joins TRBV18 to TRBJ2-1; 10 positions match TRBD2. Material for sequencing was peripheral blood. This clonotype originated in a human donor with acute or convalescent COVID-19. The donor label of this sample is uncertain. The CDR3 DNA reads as TGTGCCAGCTCACCATTCTCTAGCGGGAGAATTAGCAATGAGCAGTTCTTC. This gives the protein CASSPFSSGRISNEQFF.